These 9 T cell receptor beta chains were sequenced from one sample in a study of blood T cell repertoires in COVID-19. Data came from immunoSEQ multiplex PCR; TCRdb stores just in-frame clones and leaves some out. Here the sample spans hundreds of thousands of clones, 80% to 90% being singletons. The source material was peripheral blood. Every receptor here comes from a woman aged 25 to 39 with active or convalescent COVID-19.

The chain combines TRBV10-2 with TRBJ2-3, with TRBD2 matching 7 bases. Looked up from germline, CDR1 is WSHSY and CDR2 is SAAADI. This CDR3 has 18 amino acids. J gave up 2 bases and V 0 bases, and 11 bases lay outside the gene matches. In DNA, the CDR3 is TGCGCCAGCAGTGAGTCGGGGGGGGGTTCTGTATCCACAGATACGCAGTATTTT. This translates into CASSESGGGSVSTDTQYF.

The gene calls are TRBV24-1 and TRBJ2-1, with TRBD1 matching over 10 bases. Per the germline V gene, CDR1 is KGHDR and CDR2 is SFDVKD. J lost 4 bases, V lost 4 bases, and 3 bases had no gene match. The CDR3 runs 15 residues. The CDR3 protein is CATSEPGQGYNEQFF. As DNA, the CDR3 is TGTGCCACCAGTGAACCGGGACAGGGGTACAATGAGCAGTTCTTC.

V and J are TRBV19 and TRBJ1-6, with 7 bases matching TRBD1. The CDR3 is 14 amino acids. Trimming at V came to 3 bases and at J to 11 bases, leaving 7 bases not matched to a gene. CDR1 is LNHDA and CDR2 is SQIVND in the germline V gene (reference sequence). CDR3 in DNA: TGTGCCAGTAGTATCCTCCCGGGACAGCCACCCCTCCACTTT. Translated: CASSILPGQPPLHF.

The chain links TRBV19 to TRBJ1-2, with 7 nucleotides matching TRBD1. After removal of 9 bases from V and 5 bases from J, the junction contained 6 bases not matched to a gene. This CDR3 is 12 amino acids long. Germline V gene lookup returns CDR1 LNHDA and CDR2 SQIVND (reference sequence). CDR3 DNA sequence: TGTGCCAGCATCGGACAGGAGTATGGCTACACCTTC. Its translation is CASIGQEYGYTF.

The CDR3 here is CASSLSGGAGETQYF. The CDR3 nucleotides read TGTGCCAGCAGCTTGAGCGGGGGGGCCGGAGAGACCCAGTACTTC. V gene TRBV7-6 combines with J gene TRBJ2-5; 10 bases are a match to TRBD2. V lost 3 bases and J lost 4; bases outside the gene matches: 5. This CDR3 has 15 amino acids. Germline assignment: CDR1 SGHVS and CDR2 FNYEAQ.

The J gene is TRBJ2-2, the V gene TRBV5-1; 9 bases fit TRBD1. With 4 bases clipped from V and 5 bases from J, the junction kept 3 bases outside the gene matches. Per germline, CDR1 SGHRS and CDR2 YFSETQ. The CDR3 has 14 amino acids. CDR3 nucleotides: TGCGCCAGCAGCCCAGGGACAGGGACCGGGGAGCTGTTTTTT. Translating gives CASSPGTGTGELFF.

The chain couples TRBV12-3 or TRBV12-4 to TRBJ1-1; perhaps TRBD1 as D (5 bases). This CDR3 is built from 13 residues. V lost 1 base, J lost 6 bases, and 9 bases lay in between. CDR3 DNA: TGTGCCAGCAGTTTAGGACAGATCGCTGAAGCTTTCTTT. This codes for CASSLGQIAEAFF.

V and J are TRBV7-6 and TRBJ1-2, with a tentative D call TRBD1 (5 bases). Germline CDR1 reads SGHVS; CDR2 reads FNYEAQ. Trimming stripped 4 bases from V and 6 bases from J, with 12 bases between. The CDR3 runs 13 residues. CDR3 residues: CASSSRVSDGYTF. The CDR3 nucleotides read TGTGCCAGCAGCTCCAGGGTTTCGGATGGCTACACCTTC.

This sequence joins TRBV4-1 and TRBJ2-1; 9 nucleotides agree with TRBD1. V lost 4 bases and J lost 6; bases outside the gene matches: 10. Germline V gene data show CDR1 as MGHRA and CDR2 as YSYEKL. This CDR3 is 16 amino acids long. In DNA form, the CDR3 reads TGCGCCAGCAGCCCAGTCGGGACAGGGAAGGTCAATGAGCAGTTCTTC. Translated: CASSPVGTGKVNEQFF.